This T cell receptor beta chain was recorded in a study of blood T cell repertoires in COVID-19. With V trimmed by 0 bases and J by 8 bases, 4 bases remained unmatched. The CDR3 length is 15 residues. Germline V gives CDR1 LNHNV, CDR2 YYDKDF (reference sequence). Method: immunoSEQ multiplex PCR; TCRdb's copy keeps in-frame clones and lacks some. The sample holds 48,000 or so clones, around 91% seen once. Specimen: peripheral blood. The receptor's source is a human donor in a cohort sampled during active COVID-19. The rearrangement uses TRBV15 and TRBJ2-1; 10 bases agree with TRBD2. The CDR3 reads CATSRDLAGDHEQFF. CDR3 sequence (DNA): TGTGCCACCAGCAGAGACCTAGCGGGAGACCATGAGCAGTTCTTC.